The next 16 T cell receptor beta chains were all read from a single sample in a study of blood T cells in healthy people across ages. The use of a sample-barcoded 5' primer and a J-beta primer mix characterized a second PCR of about 6 to 12 cycles. TCRdb passed the 5' RACE reads through MiXCR, listing each CDR3 protein once. Of fewer than 2,000,000 distinct CDR3 sequences in the sample, approximately 39% were seen once. The sample consisted of blood. The source is a human donor in good health.

CDR3 nucleotides: TGTGCCAGCAGCCCCAGGACCGAAGTTTACCAAGAGACCCAGTACTTC. Protein product: CASSPRTEVYQETQYF. The chain carries TRBV7-9 and TRBJ2-5; D call uncertain. Germline CDR1 and CDR2: SEHNR and FQNEAQ (reference sequence). Trimming left V 5 bases short and J 0 bases short, with 16 bases between. This CDR3 contains 16 residues.

V and J are TRBV7-6 and TRBJ1-6; 8 bases are a match to TRBD1. The V gene end was trimmed by 2 bases and the J gene end by 2 bases; junction bases not matched to a gene: 5. The germline V gene has CDR1 SGHVS and CDR2 FNYEAQ. This CDR3 has 17 residues. DNA for the CDR3: TGTGCCAGCAGCTTAAGACAGGGGACGGCCTATAATTCACCCCTCCACTTT. It yields the protein CASSLRQGTAYNSPLHF.

CDR3 bases: TGTGCCAGCAGCTCCTCGTCGACAGGGAGGGAGACCCAGTACTTC. Amino acids: CASSSSSTGRETQYF. The rearrangement uses TRBV7-9 and TRBJ2-5; perhaps TRBD1 as D (7 bases). The CDR3 spans 15 residues. V was shortened by 4 bases and J by 5 bases, with 17 bases between the two germline ends. Germline loops: CDR1 SEHNR, CDR2 FQNEAQ (reference sequence).

The J gene is TRBJ2-1, the V gene TRBV20-1, with D unresolved. V lost 5 bases to trimming and J lost 10 bases, with 15 bases between them. Germline-derived CDR1 and CDR2 are DFQATT and SNEGSKA (reference sequence). This CDR3 comprises 12 residues. This CDR3 reads CSAEDRLWEQFF. The CDR3 DNA is TGCAGTGCTGAGGACCGTTTATGGGAGCAGTTCTTC.

V usage is TRBV28 and J usage is TRBJ2-2; 9 bases line up with TRBD1. The V gene end was trimmed by 5 bases and the J gene end by 4 bases; junction bases not matched to a gene: 8. Looked up from germline, CDR1 is MDHEN and CDR2 is SYDVKM. The CDR3 runs 16 residues. Here the CDR3 DNA reads TGTGCCAGCAGTACGGGACAGGGTCGAGGCACCGGGGAGCTGTTTTTT. Protein product: CASSTGQGRGTGELFF. Together with reference TRBV28 and TRBJ2-2, the CDR3 gives the full variable domain: DVKVTQSSRYLVKRTGEKVFLECVQDMDHENMFWYRQDPGLGLRLIYFSYDVKMKEKGDIPEGYSVSREKKERFSLILESASTNQTSMYLCASSTGQGRGTGELFFGEGSRLTVL.

This clonotype occurred a few times. The chain recombines TRBV12-3 or TRBV12-4 with TRBJ1-2; 7 nucleotides agree with TRBD1. V was clipped by 6 bases and J by 4 bases; unmatched bases: 8. This CDR3 region has 14 residues. CDR3: CASRGDRYPYGYTF. DNA of the CDR3: TGTGCCAGCAGGGGGGACAGATACCCCTATGGCTACACCTTC.

This clonotype occurred a few times. The chain employs TRBV29-1 and TRBJ2-1; a weak D match, TRBD2 (5 bases). The CDR3 extends over 11 amino acids. Trimming cost V 6 bases and J 9 bases, with 12 bases left between them. CDR1 is SQVTM and CDR2 is ANQGSEA in the germline V gene. CDR3 bases: TGCAGCGTCTCTACGGGGAGTGAGCAGTTCTTC. This encodes CSVSTGSEQFF.

This chain joins TRBV3-1 and TRBJ2-1; D is perhaps TRBD1 (6 bases). In germline, CDR1 is LGHDT, CDR2 YNNKEL (reference sequence). The CDR3 extends over 18 amino acids. V gave up 6 bases and J gave up 6 bases, with 27 bases separating them. CDR3 in amino acids: CASSPILPVRVRGNEQFF. For the CDR3, the DNA is TGTGCCAGCAGTCCCATCCTCCCTGTCAGGGTCAGGGGCAATGAGCAGTTCTTC.

The chain employs TRBV6-5 and TRBJ2-5; 8 bases align to TRBD2. Germline trimming cut 4 bases from V and 3 bases from J; bases unmatched to any gene: 4. Germline CDR1 MNHEY, CDR2 SVGAGI. This CDR3 is built from 14 residues. CDR3 bases: TGTGCCAGCAGTTGGGGACTAGGGGAAGAGACCCAGTACTTC. Encoded protein: CASSWGLGEETQYF.

This clonotype has only a few counts. The chain combines TRBV20-1 with TRBJ2-3; 7 positions match TRBD1. CDR3 length: 15 residues. Germline trimming cut 3 bases from V and 2 bases from J; bases unmatched to any gene: 8. Looked up from germline, CDR1 is DFQATT and CDR2 is SNEGSKA (reference sequence). CDR3 sequence reads: CSARGQKYHTDTQYF. The CDR3 DNA reads TGCAGTGCTAGGGGACAGAAATATCACACAGATACGCAGTATTTT.

The chain couples TRBV7-2 to TRBJ1-2; maybe TRBD1 (5 bases). This CDR3 has 15 residues. V lost 11 bases and J 0 bases, leaving 19 bases between the germline ends. CDR1 and CDR2 from the germline V gene are SGHTA and FQGNSA. CDR3 sequence reads: CAGEGTFGANYGYTF. The CDR3, as DNA: TGTGCCGGCGAGGGGACGTTTGGAGCTAACTATGGCTACACCTTC.

The chain is built from TRBV28 and TRBJ1-2; TRBD1 agrees at 10 bases. In germline, CDR1 is MDHEN, CDR2 SYDVKM. The CDR3 runs 15 residues. V gave up 3 bases and J gave up 5 bases; unmatched junction bases: 6. Here the CDR3 reads CASSFVTGGNYGYTF. For the CDR3, the DNA is TGTGCCAGCAGTTTTGTGACAGGGGGCAATTATGGCTACACCTTC.

In this sample, this clonotype turned up a few times. The chain links TRBV4-1 to TRBJ1-6; perhaps TRBD1 as D (5 bases). The CDR3 extends over 13 amino acids. CDR1 is MGHRA, CDR2 YSYEKL, per germline. V lost 2 bases, J lost 8 bases, and 7 bases lay in between. CDR3 in DNA: TGCGCCAGCAGCCAATTCAGGGATTCACCCCTCCACTTT. Encoded protein: CASSQFRDSPLHF.

Only one count was recorded for this clonotype. The chain links TRBV3-1 to TRBJ1-1; D may be TRBD1 (5 bases). The V and J ends lost 1 base and 10 bases respectively, with 10 bases between them. CDR1 and CDR2 (germline): LGHDT, YNNKEL (reference sequence). This CDR3 contains 12 residues. Written as DNA, the CDR3 is TGTGCCAGCAGCCAAGTCCTAGGGGCAGCTTTCTTT. This codes for CASSQVLGAAFF.

The genes are TRBV9 and TRBJ1-3; maybe TRBD1 (6 bases). From germline, CDR1 is SGDLS and CDR2 YYNGEE. V was pared by 1 base and J by 2 bases, with 10 bases between. The CDR3 sequence is 15 residues long. The CDR3 here is CASSVMGAAGNTIYF. The CDR3 nucleotides are TGTGCCAGCAGCGTAATGGGGGCTGCTGGAAACACCATATATTTT. The entire variable domain, with the rest obtained from reference TRBV9 and TRBJ1-3, is as follows: DSGVTQTPKHLITATGQRVTLRCSPRSGDLSVYWYQQSLDQGLQFLIQYYNGEERAKGNILERFSAQQFPDLHSELNLSSLELGDSALYFCASSVMGAAGNTIYFGEGSWLTVV.

This clonotype was seen only once. At one end the junction does not follow the germline gene, possibly because of a read error. This chain links TRBV7-7 with TRBJ2-1, with a weak D call TRBD1 (6 bases). Germline V gene data show CDR1 as SSHAT and CDR2 as FNYEAQ (reference sequence). This CDR3 contains 15 residues. The CDR3 region is CASSQAQGHRNEQFF. The CDR3 nucleotides are TGTGCTAGCAGCCAAGCTCAGGGGCATCGCAATGAGCAGTTCTTC.